Listed below are T cell receptor beta chains from one sample, sequenced in a study of OX40 agonist ivuxolimab in advanced cancers. Generated by immunoSEQ multiplex PCR, the TCRdb table keeps only in-frame clones and is missing some. The data show 20,000 to 25,000 clones, approximately 73% seen once. This sample comprised CD4+ or CD8+ T cells sorted from blood, obtained in a trial of the OX40 agonist ivuxolimab. These receptors were taken from an adult with an advanced solid tumor such as melanoma, head and neck, liver or kidney cancer. Both conserved end residues are part of each CDR3. A D gene is named only where the DNA matches it firmly. Rows may omit the clone size; those that give it use once, few, many or a size class.

CDR3 protein	CDR3 DNA	D gene	clone size	J gene	V gene
CASSIALSNSPYGYTF	TGTGCCAGTAGTATAGCGTTATCCAACAGCCCCTATGGCTACACCTTC	NA	NA	TRBJ1-2	TRBV19
CASSQGTSGGVGDTQYF	TGCGCCAGCAGCCAAGGGACTAGCGGGGGGGTGGGAGATACGCAGTATTTT	TRBD2	few	TRBJ2-3	TRBV4-3
CASGTSYGYTF	TGTGCCAGCGGGACTTCCTATGGCTACACCTTC	NA	NA	TRBJ1-2	TRBV18
CASSPNGGSTDTQYF	TGTGCCAGCAGCCCTAACGGCGGTAGCACAGATACGCAGTATTTT	NA	NA	TRBJ2-3	TRBV6-4
CASSLDARNSPLHF	TGTGCCAGCAGTCTGGACGCTCGCAATTCACCCCTCCACTTT	NA	few	TRBJ1-6	TRBV25-1
CASSYGGLAKNIQYF	TGCGCCAGCAGCTATGGGGGGCTAGCCAAAAACATTCAGTACTTC	NA	NA	TRBJ2-4	TRBV5-1
CASSYSTGQTEAFF	TGTGCCAGCAGTTACTCGACAGGGCAGACTGAAGCTTTCTTT	TRBD1	few	TRBJ1-1	TRBV6-5
CASSRTSGYSYNEQFF	TGTGCCAGTAGCCGGACTAGCGGTTACTCCTACAATGAGCAGTTCTTC	TRBD2	NA	TRBJ2-1	TRBV19
CASSLGLAGVQETQYF	TGTGCCAGCAGCTTGGGGCTAGCGGGGGTCCAAGAGACCCAGTACTTC	TRBD2	NA	TRBJ2-5	TRBV5-6
CASSPTTGPGGYTF	TGTGCCAGCAGCCCGACGACAGGGCCAGGGGGCTACACCTTC	TRBD1	NA	TRBJ1-2	TRBV9
CASSIDHLTDTQYF	TGTGCCAGTAGTATAGACCACCTCACAGATACGCAGTATTTT	NA	NA	TRBJ2-3	TRBV19
CASSFIGAWDTQYF	TGTGCCAGCAGCTTCATTGGGGCGTGGGATACGCAGTATTTT	NA	NA	TRBJ2-3	TRBV5-4
CASSLGSGGPTDTQYF	TGTGCCAGCAGCCTGGGAAGCGGGGGCCCCACAGATACGCAGTATTTT	TRBD2	NA	TRBJ2-3	TRBV5-4
CASSSKGQTFLYGYTF	TGTGCCAGCAGCTCAAAAGGACAGACGTTTCTCTATGGCTACACCTTC	NA	NA	TRBJ1-2	TRBV5-4
CASSMMTSGGADTQYF	TGTGCCAGCAGCATGATGACTAGCGGGGGGGCAGATACGCAGTATTTT	TRBD2	NA	TRBJ2-3	TRBV7-2
CASTLGPFNYGYTF	TGTGCCAGCACCCTTGGGCCATTCAACTATGGCTACACCTTC	NA	medium-sized	TRBJ1-2	TRBV6-6
CASSLLTGGRYEQYF	TGTGCCAGCAGCTTACTAACAGGGGGCCGGTACGAGCAGTACTTC	TRBD1	NA	TRBJ2-7	TRBV7-9
CASSLATSANTGELFF	TGTGCCAGCAGCTTAGCGACTAGCGCGAACACCGGGGAGCTGTTTTTT	TRBD2	NA	TRBJ2-2	TRBV11-1
CASSDSDRGYGYTF	TGCGCCAGCAGTGACTCCGACAGGGGCTATGGCTACACCTTC	TRBD1	once	TRBJ1-2	TRBV10-1
CASSDRPGQGAEAFF	TGTGCCAGTAGCGACAGACCGGGACAGGGGGCTGAAGCTTTCTTT	TRBD1	NA	TRBJ1-1	TRBV19
CASSLGAQGSNQPQHF	TGTGCCAGCAGCTTAGGGGCCCAGGGGAGCAATCAGCCCCAGCATTTT	NA	NA	TRBJ1-5	TRBV7-4
CASSLLTVWSQYF	TGTGCCAGCAGCCTCCTTACCGTGTGGAGCCAGTACTTC	NA	NA	TRBJ2-5	TRBV7-8
CASSSRSTGRDTGELFF	TGTGCCAGCAGTTCCCGATCCACCGGGAGGGACACCGGGGAGCTGTTTTTT	TRBD2	NA	TRBJ2-2	TRBV7-3
CASSSRDRDPYEQYF	TGTGCCAGCAGTTCCCGGGACAGGGATCCCTACGAGCAGTACTTC	TRBD1	NA	TRBJ2-7	TRBV6-6
CASSQLQGGNTEAFF	TGCGCCAGCAGTCAACTACAGGGGGGGAACACTGAAGCTTTCTTT	TRBD1	NA	TRBJ1-1	TRBV10-1
CASSLRASGGIANTGELFF	TGTGCCAGCAGCTTACGGGCTAGCGGGGGAATCGCGAACACCGGGGAGCTGTTTTTT	TRBD2	NA	TRBJ2-2	TRBV7-6
CASSDQRSQSGELFF	TGTGCCAGCAGCGATCAGAGATCCCAGTCCGGGGAGCTGTTTTTT	NA	NA	TRBJ2-2	TRBV7-3
CASSVGSWDSRDRGDGYTF	TGTGCCAGCAGCGTGGGTAGTTGGGACTCCCGGGACAGGGGTGACGGCTACACCTTC	TRBD1	NA	TRBJ1-2	TRBV11-2
CASSPPRGAGGFGPLHF	TGTGCCAGCAGCCCGCCCCGCGGGGCAGGGGGGTTCGGACCCCTCCACTTT	TRBD1	NA	TRBJ1-6	TRBV5-5
CASNRKGQGDTEAFF	TGTGCCAGCAACCGCAAGGGACAGGGGGACACTGAAGCTTTCTTT	TRBD1	NA	TRBJ1-1	TRBV6-5
CASRPSGNTEAFF	TGTGCCAGCAGACCCAGTGGAAACACTGAAGCTTTCTTT	NA	once	TRBJ1-1	TRBV11-2
CASSPGRTTDTQYF	TGCGCCAGCAGCCCCGGACGTACCACAGATACGCAGTATTTT	NA	few	TRBJ2-3	TRBV5-1
CASSLNFDRKETQYF	TGTGCCAGCAGCTTAAATTTCGACAGAAAAGAGACCCAGTACTTC	NA	NA	TRBJ2-5	TRBV7-3
CASSLRTSGGDQTQYF	TGTGCCAGCAGCCTGAGGACTAGCGGGGGGGATCAGACCCAGTACTTC	TRBD2	NA	TRBJ2-5	TRBV9
CASGPTGDQPQHF	TGTGCTAGTGGCCCAACAGGGGACCAGCCCCAGCATTTT	TRBD1	NA	TRBJ1-5	TRBV12-5
CASSMGQGDYEQYF	TGTGCCAGCAGCATGGGACAGGGAGATTACGAGCAGTACTTC	TRBD1	NA	TRBJ2-7	TRBV11-2
CASTIIQGMVETQYF	TGTGCTAGCACCATAATCCAGGGGATGGTGGAGACCCAGTACTTC	NA	NA	TRBJ2-5	TRBV7-7
CASSLAQGLETQYF	TGTGCCAGCAGCTTAGCTCAGGGACTGGAGACCCAGTACTTC	NA	NA	TRBJ2-5	TRBV7-6
CASSLFPYEQYF	TGTGCCAGCAGCTTATTTCCCTACGAGCAGTACTTC	NA	NA	TRBJ2-7	TRBV7-2
CASSMAVRTGELFF	TGTGCCAGTAGTATGGCGGTAAGAACCGGGGAGCTGTTTTTT	NA	few	TRBJ2-2	TRBV19
CASSEALGLSYNEQFF	TGTGCCAGCAGTGAAGCGCTGGGGCTATCCTACAATGAGCAGTTCTTC	NA	few	TRBJ2-1	TRBV6-1
CASTLGESGNTIYF	TGTGCCAGTACTCTGGGGGAATCTGGAAACACCATATATTTT	NA	NA	TRBJ1-3	TRBV19
CASSPRQETYEQYF	TGTGCCAGCAGCCCGCGACAGGAGACCTACGAGCAGTACTTC	NA	few	TRBJ2-7	TRBV9
CASSATGVVYEQYF	TGCGCCAGCAGCGCCACAGGGGTGGTCTACGAGCAGTACTTC	TRBD1	NA	TRBJ2-7	TRBV5-1
CASSSNRSYNEQFF	TGTGCCAGCAGCTCCAACAGGTCCTACAATGAGCAGTTCTTC	NA	NA	TRBJ2-1	TRBV9
CAGWSRETQYF	TGTGCCGGCTGGAGCAGGGAGACCCAGTACTTC	NA	NA	TRBJ2-5	TRBV11-3
CSVGGGASGANVLTF	TGCAGCGTGGGAGGGGGGGCCTCTGGGGCCAACGTCCTGACTTTC	NA	NA	TRBJ2-6	TRBV29-1
CASIKGGTAVGEQFF	TGTGCCAGTATCAAGGGGGGGACAGCAGTTGGTGAGCAGTTCTTC	NA	NA	TRBJ2-1	TRBV19
CASSLVEGRTEAFF	TGCGCCAGCAGCTTGGTAGAGGGCAGGACTGAAGCTTTCTTT	NA	NA	TRBJ1-1	TRBV5-1